The entry that follows covers one T cell receptor (beta chain) sequence. This sample is part of a study of control samples from healthy donors and cancer patients. Method: immunoSEQ multiplex PCR; TCRdb's copy keeps in-frame clones and lacks some. The sample lists about 160,000 clones; approximately 96% were seen once. Germline assignment: CDR1 LNHDA and CDR2 SQIVND (reference sequence). The CDR3 runs to 16 residues. V shed 7 bases, J shed 2 bases, and the junction held 9 bases outside the gene matches. The sequence came from a young woman in good health. The specimen sequenced was blood. The chain links TRBV19 to TRBJ2-1; 9 bases agree with TRBD2. The CDR3, as DNA: TGTGCCAGTACCCTTAGCGGGAGAGGCACCTACAATGAGCAGTTCTTC. This codes for CASTLSGRGTYNEQFF.